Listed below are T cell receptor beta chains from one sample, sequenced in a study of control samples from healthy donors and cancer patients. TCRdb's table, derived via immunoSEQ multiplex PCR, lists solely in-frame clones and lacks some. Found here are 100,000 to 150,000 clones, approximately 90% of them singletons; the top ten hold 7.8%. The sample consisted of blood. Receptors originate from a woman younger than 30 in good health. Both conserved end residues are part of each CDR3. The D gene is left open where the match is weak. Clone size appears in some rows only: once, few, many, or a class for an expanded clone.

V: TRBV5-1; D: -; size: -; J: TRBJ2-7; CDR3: CASRTTYRELYRQYF; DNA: TGCGCCAGCAGGACAACCTACAGGGAATTGTATCGGCAGTACTTC
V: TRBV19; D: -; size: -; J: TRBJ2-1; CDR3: CASSTPGPWFRNEQFF; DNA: TGTGCCAGTAGTACGCCGGGACCTTGGTTTCGGAATGAGCAGTTCTTC
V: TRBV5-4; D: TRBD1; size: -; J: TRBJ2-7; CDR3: CASSLGGGAREQYF; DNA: TGTGCCAGCAGCTTGGGAGGGGGCGCGCGGGAGCAGTACTTC
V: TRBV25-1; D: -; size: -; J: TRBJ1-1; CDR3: CASNPEDGLAFF; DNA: TGTGCCAGCAACCCGGAAGATGGGTTAGCTTTCTTT
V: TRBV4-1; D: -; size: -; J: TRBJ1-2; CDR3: CASSQDPGPGYTF; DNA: TGCGCCAGCAGCCAAGATCCTGGTCCGGGCTACACCTTC
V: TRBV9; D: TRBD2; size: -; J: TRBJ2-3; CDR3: CASSPRGAGVFQSYF; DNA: TGTGCCAGCAGCCCCCGAGGGGCGGGGGTCTTTCAGTCGTATTTT
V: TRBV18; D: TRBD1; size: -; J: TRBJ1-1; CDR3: CASSGMGQGGTEAFF; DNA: TGTGCCAGCTCGGGGATGGGACAGGGTGGCACTGAAGCTTTCTTT
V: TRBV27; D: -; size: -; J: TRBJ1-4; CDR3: CASSLGGLEEKLFF; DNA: TGTGCCAGCAGCTTAGGGGGGCTTGAAGAAAAACTGTTTTTT
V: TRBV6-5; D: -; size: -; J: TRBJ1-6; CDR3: CASSYSGFGSPLHF; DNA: TGTGCCAGCAGTTACTCGGGGTTCGGCTCACCCCTCCACTTT
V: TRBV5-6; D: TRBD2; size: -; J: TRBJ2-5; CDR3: CASSLGGRLTSGRQTQYF; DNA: TGTGCCAGCAGCTTGGGCGGAAGACTAACTAGCGGGAGGCAGACCCAGTACTTC
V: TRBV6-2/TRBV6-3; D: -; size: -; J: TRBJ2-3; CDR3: CASSPVSSTDTQYF; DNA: TGTGCCAGCAGTCCGGTATCTAGCACAGATACGCAGTATTTT
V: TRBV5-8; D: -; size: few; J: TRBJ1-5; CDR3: CASSLQGFSNQPQHF; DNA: TGTGCCAGCAGCTTGCAGGGATTTAGCAATCAGCCCCAGCATTTT
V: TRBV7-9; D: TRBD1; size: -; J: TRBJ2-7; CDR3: CASSFSGQGYEQYF; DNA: TGTGCCAGCAGCTTTTCGGGACAGGGCTACGAGCAGTACTTC
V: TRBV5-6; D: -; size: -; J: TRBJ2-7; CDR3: CASSYPQGYEQYF; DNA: TGTGCCAGCAGTTACCCTCAGGGTTACGAGCAGTACTTC
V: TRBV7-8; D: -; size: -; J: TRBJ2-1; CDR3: CASSLDTGIRESSYNEQFF; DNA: TGTGCCAGCAGCTTAGATACAGGTATACGTGAGAGCTCCTACAATGAGCAGTTCTTC
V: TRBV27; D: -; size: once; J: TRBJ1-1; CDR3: CASRHDPGYTEAFF; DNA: TGTGCCAGCAGACACGACCCAGGGTACACTGAAGCTTTCTTT
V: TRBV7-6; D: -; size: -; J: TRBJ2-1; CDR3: CASSDRGVGGPNEQFF; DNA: TGTGCCAGCAGCGATCGTGGGGTCGGGGGCCCCAATGAGCAGTTCTTC